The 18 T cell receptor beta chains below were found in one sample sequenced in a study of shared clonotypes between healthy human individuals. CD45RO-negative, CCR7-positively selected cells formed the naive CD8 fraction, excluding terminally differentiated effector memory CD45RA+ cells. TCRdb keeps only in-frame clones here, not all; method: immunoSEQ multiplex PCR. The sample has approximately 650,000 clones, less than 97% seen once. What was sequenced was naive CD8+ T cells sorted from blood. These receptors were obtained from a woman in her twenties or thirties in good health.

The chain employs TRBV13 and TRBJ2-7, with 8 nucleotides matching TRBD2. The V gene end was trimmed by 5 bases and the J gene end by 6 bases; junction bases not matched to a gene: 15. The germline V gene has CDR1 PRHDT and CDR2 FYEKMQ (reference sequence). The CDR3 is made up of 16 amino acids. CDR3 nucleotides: TGTGCCAGCAGCCTAAAGGAGCTCGGGACTAGGGGCGAGCAGTACTTC. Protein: CASSLKELGTRGEQYF.

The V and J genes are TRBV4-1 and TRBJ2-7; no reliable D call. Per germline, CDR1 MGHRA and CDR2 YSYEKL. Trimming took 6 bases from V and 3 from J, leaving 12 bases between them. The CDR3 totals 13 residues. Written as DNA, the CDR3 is TGCGCCAGCAGTCCCCGAATATTCTACGAGCAGTACTTC. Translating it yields CASSPRIFYEQYF.

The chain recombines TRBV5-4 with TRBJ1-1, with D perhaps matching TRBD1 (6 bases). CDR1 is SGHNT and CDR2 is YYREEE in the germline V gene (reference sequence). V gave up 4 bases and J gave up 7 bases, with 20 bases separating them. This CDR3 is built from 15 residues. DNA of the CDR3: TGTGCCAGCAGCCGGACAGACCGTCCCTTTCATGAAGCTTTCTTT. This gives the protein CASSRTDRPFHEAFF.

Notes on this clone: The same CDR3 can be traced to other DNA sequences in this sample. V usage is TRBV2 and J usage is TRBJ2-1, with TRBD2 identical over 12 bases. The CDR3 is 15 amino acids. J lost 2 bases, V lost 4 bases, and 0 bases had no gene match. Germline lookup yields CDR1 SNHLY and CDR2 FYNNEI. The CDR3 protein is CASSGTSGTYNEQFF. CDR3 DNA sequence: TGTGCCAGCAGTGGGACTAGCGGGACCTACAATGAGCAGTTCTTC.

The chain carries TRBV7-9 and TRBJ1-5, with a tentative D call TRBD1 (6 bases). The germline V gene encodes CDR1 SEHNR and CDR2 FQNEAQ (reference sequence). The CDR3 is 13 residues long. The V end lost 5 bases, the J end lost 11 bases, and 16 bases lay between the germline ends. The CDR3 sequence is CASSPGGPGSQHF. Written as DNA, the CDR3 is TGTGCCAGCAGCCCCGGGGGCCCGGGGTCCCAGCATTTT. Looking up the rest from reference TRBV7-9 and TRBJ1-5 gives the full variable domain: DTGVSQNPRHKITKRGQNVTFRCDPISEHNRLYWYRQTLGQGPEFLTYFQNEAQLEKSRLLSDRFSAERPKGSFSTLEIQRTEQGDSAMYLCASSPGGPGSQHFGDGTRLSIL.

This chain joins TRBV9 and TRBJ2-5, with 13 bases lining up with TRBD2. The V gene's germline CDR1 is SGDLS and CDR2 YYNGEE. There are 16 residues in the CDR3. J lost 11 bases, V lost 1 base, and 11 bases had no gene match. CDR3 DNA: TGTGCCAGCAGCGTATCCGGACTAGCGGGAGAGGGAGAGCAGTACTTC. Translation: CASSVSGLAGEGEQYF. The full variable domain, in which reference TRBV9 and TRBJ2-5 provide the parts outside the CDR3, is DSGVTQTPKHLITATGQRVTLRCSPRSGDLSVYWYQQSLDQGLQFLIQYYNGEERAKGNILERFSAQQFPDLHSELNLSSLELGDSALYFCASSVSGLAGEGEQYFGPGTRLLVL.

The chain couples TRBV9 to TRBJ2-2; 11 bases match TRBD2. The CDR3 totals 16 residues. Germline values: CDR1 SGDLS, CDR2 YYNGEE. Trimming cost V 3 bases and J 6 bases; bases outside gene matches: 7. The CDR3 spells CASSGLAGGPAGELFF. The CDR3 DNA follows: TGTGCCAGCAGCGGATTAGCGGGAGGGCCAGCCGGGGAGCTGTTTTTT.

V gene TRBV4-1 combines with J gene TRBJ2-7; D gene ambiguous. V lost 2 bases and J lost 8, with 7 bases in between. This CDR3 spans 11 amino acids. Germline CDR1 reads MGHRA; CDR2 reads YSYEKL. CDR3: CASSQPEKQYF. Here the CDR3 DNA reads TGCGCCAGCAGCCAACCGGAGAAGCAGTACTTC.

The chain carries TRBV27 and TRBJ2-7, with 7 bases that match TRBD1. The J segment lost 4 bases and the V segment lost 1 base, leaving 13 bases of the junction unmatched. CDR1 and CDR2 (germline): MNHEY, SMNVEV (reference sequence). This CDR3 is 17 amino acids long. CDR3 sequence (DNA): TGTGCCAGCAGTTTATTCCGCCCCCGGGACAGTAATTACGAGCAGTACTTC. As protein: CASSLFRPRDSNYEQYF.

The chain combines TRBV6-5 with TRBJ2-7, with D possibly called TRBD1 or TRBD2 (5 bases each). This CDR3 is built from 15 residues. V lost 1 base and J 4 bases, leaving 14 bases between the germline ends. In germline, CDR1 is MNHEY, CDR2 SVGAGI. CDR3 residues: CASSYYGAGSYEQYF. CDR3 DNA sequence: TGTGCCAGCAGTTACTACGGGGCGGGCTCTTACGAGCAGTACTTC.

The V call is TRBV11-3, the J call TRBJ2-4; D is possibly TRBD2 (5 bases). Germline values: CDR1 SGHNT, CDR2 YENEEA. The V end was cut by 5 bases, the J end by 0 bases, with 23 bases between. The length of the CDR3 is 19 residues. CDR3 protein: CASSGWARRAGIAKNIQYF. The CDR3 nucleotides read TGTGCCAGCAGCGGCTGGGCCAGGCGGGCTGGAATAGCCAAAAACATTCAGTACTTC.

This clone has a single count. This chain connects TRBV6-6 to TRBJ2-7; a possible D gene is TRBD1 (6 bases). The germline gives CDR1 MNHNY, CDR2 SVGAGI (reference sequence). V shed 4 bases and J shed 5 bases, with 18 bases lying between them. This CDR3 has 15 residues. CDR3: CASSSQGAGSDEQYF. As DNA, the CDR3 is TGTGCCAGCAGTTCACAGGGTGCAGGGTCCGACGAGCAGTACTTC.

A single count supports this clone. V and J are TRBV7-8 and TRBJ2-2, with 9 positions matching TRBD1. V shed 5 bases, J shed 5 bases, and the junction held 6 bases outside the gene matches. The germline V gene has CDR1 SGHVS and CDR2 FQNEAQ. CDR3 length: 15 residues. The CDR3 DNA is TGTGCCAGCAGCCTGTACAGGGGGCGGACCGGGGAGCTGTTTTTT. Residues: CASSLYRGRTGELFF.

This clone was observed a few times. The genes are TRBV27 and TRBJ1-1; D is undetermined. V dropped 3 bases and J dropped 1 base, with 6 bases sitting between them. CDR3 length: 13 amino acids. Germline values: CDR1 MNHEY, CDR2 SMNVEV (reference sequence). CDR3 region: CASSFARNTEAFF. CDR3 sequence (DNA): TGTGCCAGCAGTTTCGCCAGGAACACTGAAGCTTTCTTT.

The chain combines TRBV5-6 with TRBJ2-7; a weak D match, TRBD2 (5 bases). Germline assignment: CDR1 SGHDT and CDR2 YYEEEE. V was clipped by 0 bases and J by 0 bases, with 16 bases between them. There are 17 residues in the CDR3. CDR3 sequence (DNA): TGTGCCAGCAGCTTGGGAGCGGCAGGATCCTCCTCCTACGAGCAGTACTTC. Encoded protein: CASSLGAAGSSSYEQYF.

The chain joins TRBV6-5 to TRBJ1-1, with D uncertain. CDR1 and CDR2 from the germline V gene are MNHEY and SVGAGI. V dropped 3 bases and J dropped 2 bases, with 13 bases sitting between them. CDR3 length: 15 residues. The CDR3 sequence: CASSYYRGKNTEAFF. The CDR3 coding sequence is TGTGCCAGCAGTTATTACCGTGGAAAAAACACTGAAGCTTTCTTT.

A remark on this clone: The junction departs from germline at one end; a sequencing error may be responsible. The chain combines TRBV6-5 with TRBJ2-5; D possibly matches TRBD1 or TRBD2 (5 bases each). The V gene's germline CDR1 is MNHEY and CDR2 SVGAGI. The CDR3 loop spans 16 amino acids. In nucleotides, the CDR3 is TGTGCCAGCAGTCACTCCGGGACCTTGTACCAAGAGACCCAGTACTTC. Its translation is CASSHSGTLYQETQYF.

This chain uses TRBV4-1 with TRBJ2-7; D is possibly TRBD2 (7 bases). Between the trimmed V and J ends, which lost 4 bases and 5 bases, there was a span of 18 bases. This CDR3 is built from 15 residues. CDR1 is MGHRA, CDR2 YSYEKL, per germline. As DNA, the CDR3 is TGCGCCAGCAGCCTAGGAGGGGGGGCCGGCCACGAGCAGTACTTC. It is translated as CASSLGGGAGHEQYF.